Sequencing of this T cell receptor (beta chain) was carried out in a study of T cells in Graves' hyperthyroidism and ophthalmopathy. Authors of the study amplified TCR beta CDR3 regions from RNA transcripts. Researchers ran a first-round RT-PCR on the TCR CDR3 using the HTBI primer set. TCRdb reanalysed the multiplex PCR reads using MiXCR and keeps one entry per CDR3 protein. This table has roughly 500,000 distinct CDR3 sequences, 46% appearing once. CDR1 is SNHLY and CDR2 is FYNNEI in the germline V gene. The CDR3 adds up to 9 amino acids, both ends counted. Points from the study as a whole: In the blood, most expanded thyroid clonotypes above 0.001 appeared as well.

Exclusion of a patient resulted from uncontrolled infection, other autoimmune disease, pregnancy or lactation. This clonotype was recorded only once. Its target is unknown. Lacking the conserved final phenylalanine or tryptophan, this CDR3 likely reflects a read error. The DNA is left out, because the CDR3 cannot be placed on it with certainty; the CDR3 is given as TCRdb lists it. The sequencing sample was made of peripheral blood or thyroid tissue (not recorded which). The TCR sequence derives from an adult woman with Graves' disease, either hyperthyroidism or ophthalmopathy (not recorded which). The chain links TRBV2 to TRBJ1-4. The CDR3: CASSEEPNY.